This TCR beta chain was identified during a study of regulatory T cells in long-lasting Graves disease. The sample's time point: newly diagnosed GD, antithyroid drugs for less than 3 months. RNA isolated from PBMCs was used to make the TCR library. Germline lookup yields CDR1 SNHLY and CDR2 FYNNEI. The CDR3 is made up of 12 amino acids. Trimming cost V 11 bases and J 3 bases, with 12 bases left between them. Building of the TCR beta libraries involved iRepertoire HTBI primers and Arm-PCR of CDR3 regions. TCRdb fed the multiplex PCR reads into MiXCR, producing one record per CDR3 protein. This table has 600,000 to 650,000 distinct CDR3 sequences, approximately 15% appearing once. This sample was shared with a second study, whose subject was T cells in Graves' hyperthyroidism and ophthalmopathy. That source reports: For the diagnoses, clinical symptoms, serum thyroxine and TRAb, thyroid ultrasound and orbital computed tomography were used.

Sample: peripheral blood mononuclear cells (PBMCs), taken at new diagnosis, from a patient treated with antithyroid drugs. The origin of this receptor is a woman aged 25 to 45 with Graves disease. The J gene is TRBJ2-3, the V gene TRBV2, with a tentative D call TRBD2 (7 bases). The CDR3 nucleotides are TGTGCCGGGGGGGGCCAGACAGATACGCAGTATTTT. Its protein product is CAGGGQTDTQYF.